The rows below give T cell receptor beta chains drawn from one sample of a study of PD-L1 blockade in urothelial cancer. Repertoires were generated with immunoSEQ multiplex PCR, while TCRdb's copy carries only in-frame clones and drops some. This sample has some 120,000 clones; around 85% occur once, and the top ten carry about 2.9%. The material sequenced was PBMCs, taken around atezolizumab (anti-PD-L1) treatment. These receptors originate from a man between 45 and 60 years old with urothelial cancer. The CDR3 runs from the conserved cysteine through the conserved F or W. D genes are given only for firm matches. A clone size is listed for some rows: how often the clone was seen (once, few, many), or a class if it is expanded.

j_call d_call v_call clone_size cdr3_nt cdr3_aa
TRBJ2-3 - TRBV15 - TGTGCCACCAGCCGTGGTCCTAGCGATGACACAGATACGCAGTATTTT CATSRGPSDDTDTQYF
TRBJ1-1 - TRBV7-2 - TGTGCCAGCAGCGCCCAGATGAACACTGAAGCTTTCTTT CASSAQMNTEAFF
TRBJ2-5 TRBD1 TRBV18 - TGTGCCAGCTCACCATACAGGGGGCAAGAGACCCAGTACTTC CASSPYRGQETQYF
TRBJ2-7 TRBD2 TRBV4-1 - TGCGCCAGCAGGACGCGGGAGGGCCTTAACGAGCAGTACTTC CASRTREGLNEQYF
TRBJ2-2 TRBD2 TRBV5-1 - TGCGCCAGCAGGGGACTAGCGAGCACCGGGGAGCTGTTTTTT CASRGLASTGELFF
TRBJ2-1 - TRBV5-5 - TGTGCCAGCAGCGGGCAGGAGGGTCTACCCGAGCGATTCTTC CASSGQEGLPERFF
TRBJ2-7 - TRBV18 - TGTGCCAGCTCACCACTTGGAACAGGGTTTCCCTACGAGCAGTACTTC CASSPLGTGFPYEQYF
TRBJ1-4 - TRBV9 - TGTGCCAGCAGCGTAGGGGGAAGCAGGGATGAAAAACTGTTTTTT CASSVGGSRDEKLFF
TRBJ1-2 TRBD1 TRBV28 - TGTGCCAGCGGTGTCGGGACAGTCCAAGGCTACACCTTC CASGVGTVQGYTF
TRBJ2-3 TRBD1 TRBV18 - TGTGCCAGCTCAGACCAAGGGCAGGGGGCAGATACGCAGTATTTT CASSDQGQGADTQYF
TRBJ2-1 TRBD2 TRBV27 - TGTGCCAGCAGTACTAGCGGGAGTTACAATGAGCAGTTCTTC CASSTSGSYNEQFF
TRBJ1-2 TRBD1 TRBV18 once TGTGCCAGCTCACCCCCGACAGGGGTTAAGTATGGCTACACCTTC CASSPPTGVKYGYTF
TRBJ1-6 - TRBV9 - TGTGCCAGCAGCGCCCAGGGGCACGATTCACCCCTCCACTTT CASSAQGHDSPLHF
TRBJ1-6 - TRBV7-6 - TGTGCCAGCGGGGGACAAACTTATAATTCACCCCTCCACTTT CASGGQTYNSPLHF
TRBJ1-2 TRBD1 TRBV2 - TGTGCCAGCACCGGGGGACAGGGTATCGACTATGGCTACACCTTC CASTGGQGIDYGYTF
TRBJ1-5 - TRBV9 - TGTGCCAGCAGCGTATCCCCCACCCCCCAAGCAGGGCAGCCCCAGCATTTT CASSVSPTPQAGQPQHF
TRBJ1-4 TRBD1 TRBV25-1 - TGTGCCAGCAGTGACTACCCCGGGACAGGTAGTGAAAAACTGTTTTTT CASSDYPGTGSEKLFF
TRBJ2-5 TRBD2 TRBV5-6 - TGTGCCAGCAGCTTCTGGCAGAGCGGGGTTAAGACCCAGTACTTC CASSFWQSGVKTQYF
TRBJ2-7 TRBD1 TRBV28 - TGTGCCAGCAGTTTAGGGGGACAGGGGTCTCGTGAGCAGTACTTC CASSLGGQGSREQYF
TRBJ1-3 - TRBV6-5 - TGTGCCAGCAGCTCGCAGGGGGGAAACACCATATATTTT CASSSQGGNTIYF
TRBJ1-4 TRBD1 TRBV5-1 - TGCGCCAGCAGCTTACAGGGGCTCAATGAAAAACTGTTTTTT CASSLQGLNEKLFF
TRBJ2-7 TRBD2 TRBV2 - TGTGCCAGCAGTGATTTGGGTAGCGGGGGGTCCTACGAGCAGTACTTC CASSDLGSGGSYEQYF
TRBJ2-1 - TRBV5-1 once TGCGCCAGCACCGAAGGGGGCGGGAGGCCGGGGTACAATGAGCAGTTCTTC CASTEGGGRPGYNEQFF
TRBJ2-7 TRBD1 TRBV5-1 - TGCGCCAGCAGCTTTTCGTCCGGGGACAGCGAGCAGTACTTC CASSFSSGDSEQYF
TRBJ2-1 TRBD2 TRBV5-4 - TGTGCCAGCAGCTTGCGGACTAGCGGACTTAATGAGCAGTTCTTC CASSLRTSGLNEQFF
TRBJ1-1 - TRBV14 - TGTGCCAGCAGCCGAGAGACTGCGAACACTGAAGCTTTCTTT CASSRETANTEAFF
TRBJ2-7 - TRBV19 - TGTGCCAGCAAACCGTCAGGCCCTCGGGGATACGAGCAGTACTTC CASKPSGPRGYEQYF
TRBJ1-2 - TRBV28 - TGTGCCAGCGAGGGACTCAACTATGGCTACACCTTC CASEGLNYGYTF
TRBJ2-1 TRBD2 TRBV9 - TGTGCCAGCAGCCCCCCGGCGGGGACTAGTCATGAGCAGTTCTTC CASSPPAGTSHEQFF
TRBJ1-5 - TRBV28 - TGTGCCAGCAGTTTAGGGCAGGGAGGAAGTCAGCCCCAGCATTTT CASSLGQGGSQPQHF
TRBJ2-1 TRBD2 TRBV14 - TGTGCCAGCAGCCAAGCCAAAGTACTAGCGGGAGACAATGAGCAGTTCTTC CASSQAKVLAGDNEQFF
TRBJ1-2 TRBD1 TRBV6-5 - TGTGCCAGCAGTTACACGAGGACAGGCCCTTATGGCTACACCTTC CASSYTRTGPYGYTF
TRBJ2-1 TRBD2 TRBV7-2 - TGTGCCAGCAGCTTGACTAGCGGGAGGCGCGATGAGCAGTTCTTC CASSLTSGRRDEQFF
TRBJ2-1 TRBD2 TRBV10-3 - TGTGCCATCAGTGAGTCTAGCGGGAGGGCCTTCGATGAGCAGTTCTTC CAISESSGRAFDEQFF
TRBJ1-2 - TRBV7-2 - TGTGCCAGCAGCTTAATTTCCACCCGGGACAACTTTAATGGCTACACCTTC CASSLISTRDNFNGYTF
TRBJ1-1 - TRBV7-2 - TGTGCCAGCAGCCTAACAAGTGACCGGGCTGAAGCTTTCTTT CASSLTSDRAEAFF
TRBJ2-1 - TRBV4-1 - TGCGCCAGCAGCCAAGACCCTTACAATGAGCAGTTCTTC CASSQDPYNEQFF
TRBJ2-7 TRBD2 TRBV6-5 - TGTGCCAGCTCCCAGCGGGACGTTTACGAGCAGTACTTC CASSQRDVYEQYF
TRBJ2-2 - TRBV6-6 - TGTGCCAGCAGTTTCCAGGGGCCCCGCCCGGCCGGGGAGCTGTTTTTT CASSFQGPRPAGELFF
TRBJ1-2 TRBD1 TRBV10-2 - TGCGCCAGCAGTGAGGGCGGGGACAGCTATGGCTACACCTTC CASSEGGDSYGYTF
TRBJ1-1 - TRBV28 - TGTGCCAGCAGTTTAGAACGGACACAGAACACTGAAGCTTTCTTT CASSLERTQNTEAFF
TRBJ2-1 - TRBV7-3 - TGTGCCAGCAGCTTGACATCGGGGATCAATGAGCAGTTCTTC CASSLTSGINEQFF
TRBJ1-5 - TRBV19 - TGTGCCAGTAGTATAGTGGGAGGGACGAGCAATCAGCCCCAGCATTTT CASSIVGGTSNQPQHF
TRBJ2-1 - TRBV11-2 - TGTGCCAGCAGCTTGGGCAGTTGGCAGTTCTTC CASSLGSWQFF
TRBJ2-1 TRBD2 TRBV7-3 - TGTGCCAGCAGCTTAAGAGCTGGCGGGGAGGGTGTTGAGCAGTTCTTC CASSLRAGGEGVEQFF
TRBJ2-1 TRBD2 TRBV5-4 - TGTGCCAGCAGCCGCGGCGCGGGAGGCCCGAAGTATGAGCAGTTCTTC CASSRGAGGPKYEQFF
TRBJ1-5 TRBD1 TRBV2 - TGTGCCAGCAGTACAACAGGGGATCAGCCCCAGCATTTT CASSTTGDQPQHF
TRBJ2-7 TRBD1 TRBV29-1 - TGCAGCGGGCGACAGGGTGGTTCCTACGAGCAGTACTTC CSGRQGGSYEQYF
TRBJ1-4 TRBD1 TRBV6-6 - TGTGCCAGCAGTTATGGACAGGCTGTCACTGAAAAACTGTTTTTT CASSYGQAVTEKLFF
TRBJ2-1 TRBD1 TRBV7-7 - TGTGCTAGCAGCTTAGCGGACAGGGCTAGTGAGCAGTTCTTC CASSLADRASEQFF
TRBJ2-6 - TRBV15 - TGTGCCACCAGCAGACCCTGGGCAGGGAAGGACTCTGGGGCCAACGTCCTGACTTTC CATSRPWAGKDSGANVLTF
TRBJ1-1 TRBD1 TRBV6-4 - TGTGCCAGCAGTCGACAGGGTAACACTGAAGCTTTCTTT CASSRQGNTEAFF
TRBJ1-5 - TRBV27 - TGTGCCAGCTCGCGACGGGACAATCAGCCCCAGCATTTT CASSRRDNQPQHF
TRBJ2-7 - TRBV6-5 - TGTGCCAGCAGAACCGGGTACGAGCAGTACTTC CASRTGYEQYF
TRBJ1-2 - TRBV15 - TGTGCCACCAGCAGAGATCGTGGCACCCACTATGGCTACACCTTC CATSRDRGTHYGYTF